This T cell receptor (beta chain) was recovered during a study of HIV-infected patients and healthy controls. CDR1 is LGHDT, CDR2 YNNKEL, per germline (reference sequence). The CDR3 loop spans 16 amino acids. The junction had 8 bases not matched to a gene; V was cut back by 0 bases and J by 6 bases. This clonotype was seen only a few times. TCRdb reprocessed the 5' RACE reads via MiXCR and lists one record per CDR3 protein. Among around 58,000 distinct CDR3 sequences listed, 19% were seen once. The chain is built from TRBV3-1 and TRBJ2-1; 7 nucleotides line up with TRBD2. Sequenced sample: CD4+ T cells from blood. This clonotype was sampled from a human donor in good health. The CDR3 DNA is TGTGCCAGCAGCCAAGATCGAGCGGGGTTGCCCAATGAGCAGTTCTTC. It translates to CASSQDRAGLPNEQFF.